Following are 6 T cell receptor beta chains from one sample sequenced in a study of low-dose radiotherapy and immunotherapy resistance in tumors. The time point: before trial treatment. Alpha and beta chains were covered, as first-strand cDNA relied on TRAV- and TRBV-specific primers. Amplification, which lasted roughly 20 PCR cycles, used a constant-region primer and V-primer adapter to amplify TCRs. TCRdb re-derived calls from the reads in MiXCR, one entry per CDR3 protein. The table includes tens of thousands of distinct CDR3 sequences, about a quarter detected once. The sample here was PBMCs, taken before treatment. The source of these receptors is a male donor with rectosigmoid adenocarcinoma.

In this sample, this clonotype turned up many times. This chain links TRBV7-2 with TRBJ2-3; 9 nucleotides agree with TRBD1. V shed 5 bases and J 2 bases; nucleotides not matched to a gene: 8. The CDR3 is 16 residues long. The V gene's germline CDR1 is SGHTA and CDR2 FQGNSA. The CDR3 nucleotides read TGTGCCAGCAGCCCCAACAGGGGGCGCTCCACAGATACGCAGTATTTT. Translating it yields CASSPNRGRSTDTQYF.

This clonotype was seen many times. The chain recombines TRBV11-2 with TRBJ2-5; D is perhaps TRBD2 (6 bases). The CDR3 runs to 15 residues. With 8 bases removed from V and 5 bases from J, the gap between germline ends came to 21 bases. From germline, CDR1 is SGHAT and CDR2 FQNNGV. CDR3 bases: TGTGCCAGCGGTACGGGAGACAGAGCACCGGAGACCCAGTACTTC. It encodes CASGTGDRAPETQYF.

This clonotype was counted at least ten times. V usage is TRBV28 and J usage is TRBJ1-6; TRBD1 matches at 7 bases. Germline values: CDR1 MDHEN, CDR2 SYDVKM. The length of the CDR3 is 15 residues. The ends lost 1 base at V and 7 bases at J; junction bases unmatched: 4. CDR3 DNA: TGTGCCAGCAGTTTATCCGCAGGGGGGAATTCACCCCTCCACTTT. This sequence encodes CASSLSAGGNSPLHF.

This clonotype came up many times. The rearrangement links TRBV10-3 to TRBJ2-3; maybe TRBD2 (6 bases). Germline CDR1 ENHRY, CDR2 SYGVKD. This CDR3 is 15 amino acids long. Deletions cut 4 bases from V and 0 bases from J, with 11 bases between. CDR3 nucleotides: TGTGCCATCAGTGGTAGCGGCTTGAGCACAGATACGCAGTATTTT. Translating it yields CAISGSGLSTDTQYF.

In this sample, this clonotype turned up many times. The V call is TRBV20-1, the J call TRBJ2-5; weak D call: TRBD2 (6 bases). Per the germline V gene, CDR1 is DFQATT and CDR2 is SNEGSKA (reference sequence). The length of the CDR3 is 13 residues. The ends were cut back, 5 bases at V and 0 bases at J, with 10 bases in the middle. The CDR3: CSARRGNQETQYF. The CDR3 DNA reads TGCAGTGCTCGACGGGGGAACCAAGAGACCCAGTACTTC.

This clonotype has a count of ten or more. The chain uses TRBV6-5 and TRBJ1-2; D is ambiguous. Looked up from germline, CDR1 is MNHEY and CDR2 is SVGAGI. The CDR3 covers 15 residues. V dropped 0 bases and J dropped 0 bases, with 8 bases sitting between them. CDR3 bases: TGTGCCAGCAGTTACTCTCTGGGAGCTAACTATGGCTACACCTTC. Translated: CASSYSLGANYGYTF.